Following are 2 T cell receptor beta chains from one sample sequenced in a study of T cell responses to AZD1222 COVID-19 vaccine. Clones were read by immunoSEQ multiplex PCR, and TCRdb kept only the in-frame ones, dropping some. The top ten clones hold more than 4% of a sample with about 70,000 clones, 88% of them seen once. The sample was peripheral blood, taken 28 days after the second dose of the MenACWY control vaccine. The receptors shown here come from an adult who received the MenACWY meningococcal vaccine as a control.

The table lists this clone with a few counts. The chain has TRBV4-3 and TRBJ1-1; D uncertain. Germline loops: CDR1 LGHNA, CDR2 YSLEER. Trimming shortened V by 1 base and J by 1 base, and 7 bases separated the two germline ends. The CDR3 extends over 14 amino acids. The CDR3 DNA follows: TGCGCCAGCAGCCAAGTAACCGGGAACACTGAAGCTTTCTTT. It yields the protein CASSQVTGNTEAFF.

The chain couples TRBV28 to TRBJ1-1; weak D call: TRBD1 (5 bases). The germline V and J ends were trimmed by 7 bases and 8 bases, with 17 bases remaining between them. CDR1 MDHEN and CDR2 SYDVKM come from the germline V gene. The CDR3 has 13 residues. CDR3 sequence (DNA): TGTGCCAGCACCCTCATCTTCAGGGAGGAAGCTTTCTTT. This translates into CASTLIFREEAFF.